Listed below are T cell receptor beta chains from one sample, sequenced in a study of T-cell reconstitution after alpha-beta-depleted transplantation in children. TCRdb reprocessed the PCR reads via MiXCR and lists one record per CDR3 protein. Of about 870,000 distinct CDR3 sequences in the sample, around 15% are singletons; the top ten hold roughly 5%. The sample was PBMCs, mostly from graft donor cells, taken 360 days after TCRalphabeta/CD19-depleted stem cell transplant. These receptors came from a male patient younger than 18 who had a stem cell transplant for acute lymphoblastic leukemia, so the T cells may come from the graft donor. Each CDR3 is given with its conserved first and last residue. D genes are given only for firm matches. Size is stated for part of the rows, as once, few or many counts, or as a class when the clone is expanded.

J gene,D gene,clone size,CDR3 length,V gene,CDR3 DNA,CDR3 protein
TRBJ2-5,-,-,13,TRBV6-1,TGTGCCAGCGGACTAACCAGAAAAGAGACCCAGTACTTC,CASGLTRKETQYF
TRBJ2-3,TRBD2,few,15,TRBV6-5,TGTGCCAGCAGTTCACTAGCGGGAGAATCAGATACGCAGTATTTT,CASSSLAGESDTQYF
TRBJ2-3,TRBD2,-,17,TRBV5-1,TGCGCCAGCAGCGGTCTAAGATCGCGGGAGTCTTCAGATACGCAGTATTTT,CASSGLRSRESSDTQYF
TRBJ2-1,-,-,15,TRBV5-1,TGCGCCAGCAGCTTGCTTCCTAGCAGGGGCAATGAGCAGTTCTTC,CASSLLPSRGNEQFF
TRBJ2-5,TRBD1,few,13,TRBV10-3,TGTGCCATCGCTGGGACAGGACAAGAGACCCAGTACTTC,CAIAGTGQETQYF
TRBJ2-1,TRBD2,-,12,TRBV7-6,TGTGCCAGCAGCCCGGGACTAACGGGGCAGTTCTTC,CASSPGLTGQFF
TRBJ1-5,-,-,13,TRBV12-5,TGTGCTAGTGGGGCCATTGAGGGACAGCCCCAGCATTTT,CASGAIEGQPQHF
TRBJ1-5,-,many,14,TRBV24-1,TGTGCCACCAGTGATTGGAGGGGTGGTCAGCCCCAGCATTTT,CATSDWRGGQPQHF
TRBJ2-2,-,many,14,TRBV4-1,TGCGCCAGCAGCCATCCAGGAGGCACCGGGGAGCTGTTTTTT,CASSHPGGTGELFF
TRBJ2-1,TRBD2,many,16,TRBV10-2,TGCGCCAGCAGTGGCCTAGCGGGAGGCTCCTACAATGAGCAGTTCTTC,CASSGLAGGSYNEQFF
TRBJ2-7,-,few,15,TRBV29-1,TGCAGCGTTGAACTTAAGTCAGGCGCTCCCTACGAGCAGTACTTC,CSVELKSGAPYEQYF
TRBJ2-6,TRBD1,few,17,TRBV6-1,TGTGCCAGCAGTCCCAGCCGGGACAGGGCTGGGGCCAACGTCCTGACTTTC,CASSPSRDRAGANVLTF
TRBJ2-3,TRBD2,-,16,TRBV2,TGTGCCAGCAGCCCATCCCTAGCGGTTCTTACAGATACGCAGTATTTT,CASSPSLAVLTDTQYF
TRBJ1-2,TRBD1,many,14,TRBV24-1,TGTGCCACCAGTGATCGGGACAGGCTTTATGGCTACACCTTC,CATSDRDRLYGYTF
TRBJ1-2,-,-,17,TRBV4-1,TGCGCCAGCAGCCAAGGGGTCTGGGGCGCTTTACAAGGTGGCTACACCTTC,CASSQGVWGALQGGYTF
TRBJ2-7,-,many,14,TRBV19,TGTGCCAGTAGTATGGGTGGACTGAGTTACGAGCAGTACTTC,CASSMGGLSYEQYF
TRBJ2-1,TRBD1,-,17,TRBV11-1,TGTGCCAGCAGCTCTCAGGGGGCGGGCTCGGGCTACAATGAGCAGTTCTTC,CASSSQGAGSGYNEQFF
TRBJ2-1,-,-,13,TRBV18,TGTGCCAGCTCATCCCAGTCGGGCGGTGAGCAGTTCTTC,CASSSQSGGEQFF
TRBJ2-1,TRBD2,few,15,TRBV9,TGTGCCAGCAGCGACCTAGCGGGAACCTACAATGAGCAGTTCTTC,CASSDLAGTYNEQFF
TRBJ2-1,-,-,13,TRBV3-1,TGTGCCAGCAGCCCCCATGGGGGTAATGAGCAGTTCTTC,CASSPHGGNEQFF
TRBJ2-1,-,many,12,TRBV27,TGTGCCAGCAGTCCAAACTTCGATGAGCAGTTCTTC,CASSPNFDEQFF
TRBJ2-7,-,-,15,TRBV5-1,TGCGCCAGCAGCGTCGGGACCCTGGAATTCTACGAGCAGTACTTC,CASSVGTLEFYEQYF